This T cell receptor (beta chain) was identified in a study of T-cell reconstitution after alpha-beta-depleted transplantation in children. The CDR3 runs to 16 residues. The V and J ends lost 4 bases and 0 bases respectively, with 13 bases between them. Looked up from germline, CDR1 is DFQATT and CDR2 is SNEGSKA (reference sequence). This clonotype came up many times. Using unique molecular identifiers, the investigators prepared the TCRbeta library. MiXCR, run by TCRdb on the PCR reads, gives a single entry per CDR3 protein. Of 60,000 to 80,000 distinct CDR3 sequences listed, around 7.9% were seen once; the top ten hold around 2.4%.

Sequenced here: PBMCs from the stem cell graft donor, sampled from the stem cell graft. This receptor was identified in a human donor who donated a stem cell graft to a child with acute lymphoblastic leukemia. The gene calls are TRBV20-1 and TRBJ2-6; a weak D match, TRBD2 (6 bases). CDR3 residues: CSAIGRSSSGANVLTF. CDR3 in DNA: TGCAGTGCTATAGGGAGGTCCTCCTCTGGGGCCAACGTCCTGACTTTC.